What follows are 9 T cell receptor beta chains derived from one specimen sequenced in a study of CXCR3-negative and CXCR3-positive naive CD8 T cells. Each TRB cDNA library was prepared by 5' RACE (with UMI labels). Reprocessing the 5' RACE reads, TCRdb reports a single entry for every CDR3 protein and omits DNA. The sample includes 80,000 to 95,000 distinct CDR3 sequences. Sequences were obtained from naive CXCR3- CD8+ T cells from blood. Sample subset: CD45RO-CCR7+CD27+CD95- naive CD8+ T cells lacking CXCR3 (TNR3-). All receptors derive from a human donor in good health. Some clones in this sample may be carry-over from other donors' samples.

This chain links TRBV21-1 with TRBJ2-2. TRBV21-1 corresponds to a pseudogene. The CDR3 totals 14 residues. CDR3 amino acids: CASSNGPNTGELFF.

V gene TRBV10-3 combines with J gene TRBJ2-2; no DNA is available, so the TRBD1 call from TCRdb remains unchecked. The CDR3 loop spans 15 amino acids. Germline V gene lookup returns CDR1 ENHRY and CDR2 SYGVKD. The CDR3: CAISEPDRNTGELFF.

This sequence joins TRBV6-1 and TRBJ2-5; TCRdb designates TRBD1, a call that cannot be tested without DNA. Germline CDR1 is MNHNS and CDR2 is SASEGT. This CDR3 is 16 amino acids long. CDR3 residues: CASSEAVGKGEETQYF.

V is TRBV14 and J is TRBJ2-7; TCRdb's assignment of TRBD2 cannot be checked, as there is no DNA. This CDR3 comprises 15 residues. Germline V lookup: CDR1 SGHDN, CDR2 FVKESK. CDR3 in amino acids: CASSPPSGGTYEQYF.

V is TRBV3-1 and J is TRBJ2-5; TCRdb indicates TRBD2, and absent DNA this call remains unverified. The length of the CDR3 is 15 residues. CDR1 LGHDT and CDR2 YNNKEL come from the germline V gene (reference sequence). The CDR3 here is CASSQDPSFFETKYF.

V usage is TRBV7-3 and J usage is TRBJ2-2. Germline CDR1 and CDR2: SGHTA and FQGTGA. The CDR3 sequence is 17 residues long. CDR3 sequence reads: CASSLTPMGASTGELFF.

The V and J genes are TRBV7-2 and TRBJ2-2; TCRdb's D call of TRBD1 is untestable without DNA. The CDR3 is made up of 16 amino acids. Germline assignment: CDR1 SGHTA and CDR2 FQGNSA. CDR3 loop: CASSLVSFTQGGELFF.

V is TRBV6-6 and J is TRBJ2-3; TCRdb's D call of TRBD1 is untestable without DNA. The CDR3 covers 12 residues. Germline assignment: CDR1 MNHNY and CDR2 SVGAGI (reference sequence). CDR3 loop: CASSPTGDTQYF.

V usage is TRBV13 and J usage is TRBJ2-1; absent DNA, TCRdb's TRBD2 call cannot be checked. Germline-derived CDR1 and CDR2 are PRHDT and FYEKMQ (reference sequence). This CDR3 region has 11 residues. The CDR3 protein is CASSIGREQFF.